The 24 T cell receptor beta chains given below trace back to one sample, sequenced in a study of CD8 T cells in ankylosing spondylitis. Study findings and constraints: Seemingly characteristic of ankylosing spondylitis blood was a TCR beta motif consisting of fewer than 10 highly homologous variants.

What these receptors recognize is not known. TCRdb analysed the 5' RACE reads with MiXCR anew, one entry per CDR3 protein. The sample includes about 450,000 distinct CDR3 sequences, 25% to 30% seen only once; the top ten take 0.89%. The sequencing sample was made of blood, either unsorted or a sorted T cell fraction (not recorded which). These receptors all stem from a male donor with ankylosing spondylitis.

The genes are TRBV3-1 and TRBJ2-3; TRBD1 matches 7 bases. V was clipped by 4 bases and J by 4 bases; unmatched bases: 8. This CDR3 has 15 residues. The germline CDR1 and CDR2 sequences are LGHDT and YNNKEL (reference sequence). CDR3: CASSLRGQGADTQYF. CDR3 DNA: TGTGCCAGCAGCCTCCGAGGGCAGGGGGCAGATACGCAGTATTTT.

This clonotype has more than one count but fewer than ten. The chain carries TRBV9 and TRBJ2-3; D gene ambiguous. V was cut by 0 bases and J by 8 bases, with 10 bases left in between. The CDR3 extends over 13 amino acids. Germline CDR1 SGDLS, CDR2 YYNGEE. The CDR3: CASSVAGFGTQYF. The CDR3 DNA reads TGTGCCAGCAGCGTAGCAGGCTTCGGTACGCAGTATTTT. Complete variable domain (other parts from reference TRBV9 and TRBJ2-3): DSGVTQTPKHLITATGQRVTLRCSPRSGDLSVYWYQQSLDQGLQFLIQYYNGEERAKGNILERFSAQQFPDLHSELNLSSLELGDSALYFCASSVAGFGTQYFGPGTRLTVL.

V is TRBV11-3 and J is TRBJ2-2, with TRBD1 matching over 8 bases. The CDR3 is 14 residues long. The germline V gene encodes CDR1 SGHNT and CDR2 YENEEA. V shed 3 bases, J shed 5 bases, and the junction held 2 bases outside the gene matches. The DNA of the CDR3 is TGTGCCAGCAGCTTGGGACAGGAGACCGGGGAGCTGTTTTTT. It encodes CASSLGQETGELFF.

This clonotype was observed a handful of times. This sequence joins TRBV2 and TRBJ2-2; 9 nucleotides line up with TRBD1. Losses at the gene ends were 6 bases for V and 0 bases for J; bases not matched to a gene: 2. CDR3 length: 15 residues. Per the germline V gene, CDR1 is SNHLY and CDR2 is FYNNEI. Here the CDR3 DNA reads TGTGCCAGCAGCGGGGACAGGGCGAACACCGGGGAGCTGTTTTTT. Protein: CASSGDRANTGELFF.

This clonotype has a count of ten or more. This chain links TRBV11-2 with TRBJ2-1; 9 nucleotides line up with TRBD2. The V and J ends lost 3 bases and 4 bases, in that order; junction bases with no gene match: 1. Germline V gene lookup returns CDR1 SGHAT and CDR2 FQNNGV. CDR3 size: 14 residues. The CDR3 sequence is CASSFSGRYNEQFF. The CDR3 DNA is TGTGCCAGCAGCTTTAGCGGGAGATACAATGAGCAGTTCTTC. The full variable domain, in which reference TRBV11-2 and TRBJ2-1 provide the parts outside the CDR3, is EAGVAQSPRYKIIEKRQSVAFWCNPISGHATLYWYQQILGQGPKLLIQFQNNGVVDDSQLPKDRFSAERLKGVDSTLKIQPAKLEDSAVYLCASSFSGRYNEQFFGPGTRLTVL.

V usage is TRBV5-1 and J usage is TRBJ2-7; 9 bases are a match to TRBD1. With 2 bases clipped from V and 1 base from J, the junction kept 4 bases outside the gene matches. CDR1 SGHRS and CDR2 YFSETQ come from the germline V gene. The length of the CDR3 is 15 residues. The CDR3 spells CASSLTGTGSYEQYF. In nucleotides, the CDR3 is TGCGCCAGCAGCTTAACCGGGACAGGGTCCTACGAGCAGTACTTC.

This clonotype was observed a few times. V is TRBV20-1 and J is TRBJ2-5, with D possibly called TRBD1 or TRBD2 (5 bases each). This CDR3 has 15 amino acids. Germline V gene sequence: CDR1 DFQATT, CDR2 SNEGSKA (reference sequence). V lost 6 bases and J 7 bases, leaving 24 bases between the germline ends. For the CDR3, the DNA is TGCAGTGCAGGCCGGCCCCCGCAGGGTGGGGGGACCCAGTACTTC. As protein: CSAGRPPQGGGTQYF.

J is TRBJ2-3 and V is TRBV2, with D tentatively TRBD2 (6 bases). The CDR3 is made up of 15 amino acids. V gave up 7 bases and J gave up 6 bases, with 20 bases separating them. The germline CDR1 and CDR2 sequences are SNHLY and FYNNEI. Here the CDR3 reads CASKPDYLARDTQYF. CDR3 bases: TGTGCCAGCAAACCGGACTACCTGGCGCGGGATACGCAGTATTTT.

The rearrangement joins TRBV3-1 to TRBJ1-6; TRBD1 might be the D (5 bases). Trimming pared 4 bases from V and 8 bases from J, leaving 15 bases between. CDR1 LGHDT and CDR2 YNNKEL come from the germline V gene (reference sequence). The CDR3 contains 15 residues. CDR3 amino acids: CASSPGDRFDSPLHF. The CDR3 DNA sequence: TGTGCCAGCAGCCCCGGGGACCGTTTCGATTCACCCCTCCACTTT. Filled out from reference TRBV3-1 and TRBJ1-6, the complete variable domain reads DTAVSQTPKYLVTQMGNDKSIKCEQNLGHDTMYWYKQDSKKFLKIMFSYNNKELIINETVPNRFSPKSPDKAHLNLHINSLELGDSAVYFCASSPGDRFDSPLHFGNGTRLTVT.

This clonotype was detected only a few times. The V call is TRBV5-1, the J call TRBJ1-2; a weak D match, TRBD1 (6 bases). The germline V gene encodes CDR1 SGHRS and CDR2 YFSETQ. Deletions cut 0 bases from V and 8 bases from J, with 11 bases between. This CDR3 region has 13 residues. The CDR3 sequence is CASSLDGGRGYTF. CDR3 sequence (DNA): TGCGCCAGCAGCTTGGATGGGGGGCGAGGCTACACCTTC.

This clonotype was detected a few times. In DNA, the CDR3 is TGTGCCAGCATAAAGGGCCGGCAGGAGACCCAGTACTTC. This sequence encodes CASIKGRQETQYF. This chain connects TRBV2 to TRBJ2-5; D gene uncertain. Germline assignment: CDR1 SNHLY and CDR2 FYNNEI. The CDR3 sequence is 13 residues long. V lost 7 bases and J lost 5, with 14 bases in between.

The chain is built from TRBV5-1 and TRBJ1-1, with TRBD1 as a possible D gene (6 bases). The CDR3 has 14 amino acids. Germline V gene data show CDR1 as SGHRS and CDR2 as YFSETQ. V was clipped by 0 bases and J by 7 bases, with 13 bases between them. DNA of the CDR3: TGCGCCAGCAGCTTGGGACAGGCTTCGGATGAAGCTTTCTTT. Translation gives CASSLGQASDEAFF.

This clonotype was detected once. V usage is TRBV20-1 and J usage is TRBJ2-2, with 8 bases identical to TRBD2. The CDR3 sequence is 14 residues long. Germline CDR1 is DFQATT and CDR2 is SNEGSKA (reference sequence). Losses at the gene ends were 2 bases for V and 3 bases for J; bases not matched to a gene: 2. CDR3 DNA sequence: TGCAGTGCTAGACCGGGACTAGACACCGGGGAGCTGTTTTTT. It encodes CSARPGLDTGELFF.

The J gene is TRBJ1-5, the V gene TRBV30; the match to TRBD1 covers 10 bases. J lost 3 bases, V lost 3 bases, and 2 bases had no gene match. The CDR3 totals 14 residues. CDR1 and CDR2 (germline): GTSNPN, SVGIG (reference sequence). The CDR3 DNA is TGTGCCTGGAGGGGGACAGGGGCCAATCAGCCCCAGCATTTT. It codes for CAWRGTGANQPQHF.

The chain carries TRBV2 and TRBJ1-2; TRBD1 might be the D (6 bases). Per germline, CDR1 SNHLY and CDR2 FYNNEI. The CDR3 extends over 16 amino acids. With 1 base removed from V and 4 bases from J, the gap between germline ends came to 16 bases. The CDR3 here is CASSEVSRGHRYGYTF. CDR3 coding DNA: TGTGCCAGCAGTGAAGTGTCCAGGGGCCACCGCTATGGCTACACCTTC.

The rearrangement links TRBV5-1 to TRBJ2-1; 7 bases fit TRBD2. The CDR3 extends over 16 amino acids. With V trimmed by 5 bases and J by 4 bases, 12 bases remained unmatched. The germline V gene encodes CDR1 SGHRS and CDR2 YFSETQ. CDR3 sequence: CASRPGAGDIYNEQFF. CDR3 DNA: TGCGCCAGCAGACCCGGGGCGGGAGACATTTACAATGAGCAGTTCTTC.

This clonotype has just a few counts. V gene TRBV13 combines with J gene TRBJ2-7; 8 nucleotides match TRBD1. V lost 0 bases and J lost 2; bases outside the gene matches: 9. Germline-derived CDR1 and CDR2 are PRHDT and FYEKMQ (reference sequence). CDR3 length: 17 residues. The CDR3 coding sequence is TGTGCCAGCAGCTTAGGCACCAGGGGGCCCTTTACCTACGAGCAGTACTTC. Protein: CASSLGTRGPFTYEQYF.

This clonotype was seen a few times. The chain combines TRBV13 with TRBJ1-6; D uncertain. V lost 2 bases to trimming and J lost 0 bases, with 17 bases between them. The CDR3 is 19 residues long. CDR1 is PRHDT, CDR2 FYEKMQ, per germline (reference sequence). The CDR3 DNA reads as TGTGCCAGCAGCTTAATCCCGGGCCGACCGAGCTCCTATAATTCACCCCTCCACTTT. It codes for CASSLIPGRPSSYNSPLHF. Variable domain in full (rest from reference TRBV13 and TRBJ1-6): AAGVIQSPRHLIKEKRETATLKCYPIPRHDTVYWYQQGPGQDPQFLISFYEKMQSDKGSIPDRFSAQQFSDYHSELNMSSLELGDSALYFCASSLIPGRPSSYNSPLHFGNGTRLTVT.

This rearrangement joins TRBV13 to TRBJ2-7; the match to TRBD2 covers 9 bases. This CDR3 region has 18 residues. CDR1 is PRHDT and CDR2 is FYEKMQ in the germline V gene (reference sequence). Trimming at V came to 5 bases and at J to 5 bases, leaving 19 bases not matched to a gene. CDR3 residues: CASSAGGFVAGGPDEQYF. The CDR3 nucleotides are TGTGCCAGCAGCGCGGGGGGTTTTGTGGCGGGAGGGCCGGACGAGCAGTACTTC.

This clonotype has at least ten counts. The chain carries TRBV5-1 and TRBJ2-2, with D unclear. V was cut by 0 bases and J by 4 bases, with 4 bases left in between. This CDR3 contains 13 residues. CDR1 and CDR2 from the germline V gene are SGHRS and YFSETQ. The CDR3, as DNA: TGCGCCAGCAGCTTGGTCTCCACCGGGGAGCTGTTTTTT. Translation: CASSLVSTGELFF.

In its sample, this clonotype was seen a few times. The chain is built from TRBV18 and TRBJ2-7, with D hard to call. V lost 2 bases and J lost 8, with 13 bases in between. CDR1 is KGHSH, CDR2 LQKENI, per germline. This CDR3 contains 13 residues. CDR3: CASSPTHGAKQYV. The CDR3 DNA sequence: TGTGCCAGCTCACCAACACACGGAGCAAAGCAGTACGTC.

This clonotype showed up just a few times. This chain uses TRBV20-1 with TRBJ2-5; TRBD2 matches at 8 bases. With 6 bases clipped from V and 5 bases from J, the junction kept 11 bases outside the gene matches. The CDR3 loop spans 14 amino acids. The germline V gene encodes CDR1 DFQATT and CDR2 SNEGSKA (reference sequence). CDR3 bases: TGCAGTGCCAGGGGTAGCGGGAAGGAGGAGACCCAGTACTTC. It specifies CSARGSGKEETQYF.

The CDR3 nucleotides read TGCAGTGCTGTAAGACCGGGCCCCAAGGAAAAACTGTTTTTT. Its translation: CSAVRPGPKEKLFF. This chain joins TRBV20-1 and TRBJ1-4, with D unclear. There are 14 residues in the CDR3. Germline CDR1 reads DFQATT; CDR2 reads SNEGSKA (reference sequence). Trimming left V 5 bases short and J 8 bases short, with 18 bases between.

This chain connects TRBV7-2 to TRBJ2-5; D is ambiguous. Germline lookup yields CDR1 SGHTA and CDR2 FQGNSA. The CDR3 is 13 residues long. Deletions cut 2 bases from V and 6 bases from J, with 10 bases between. In DNA form, the CDR3 reads TGTGCCAGCAGCTTAACTGGGTTCCAGACCCAGTACTTC. This encodes CASSLTGFQTQYF.